Sequencing of this TCR beta chain was carried out in a study of technical replicates of blood from a few donors. The method was immunoSEQ multiplex PCR; TCRdb's version includes in-frame clones alone and lacks a portion of them. Among 65,000 to 90,000 clones listed, approximately 90% were seen once. Input material: PBMCs. The sequence was collected from a human donor in good health. Some clones in this sample may be carry-over from other donors' samples.

In DNA, the CDR3 is TGTGCCACCAGCAGAGTAGTGGGACTAGCGGGCGCCCAAGAGACCCAGTACTTC. It yields the protein CATSRVVGLAGAQETQYF. The V call is TRBV15, the J call TRBJ2-5; 12 bases align to TRBD2. CDR3 length: 18 residues. CDR1 and CDR2 from the germline V gene are LNHNV and YYDKDF (reference sequence). The ends lost 1 base at V and 1 base at J; junction bases unmatched: 7.